The 14 T cell receptor beta chains given below trace back to one sample, sequenced in a study of vaccination and CD4 T cells after COVID-19. Sample time point: late sampling 161 to 241 days after vaccination in a few convalescent patients. Noted treatment: approximately 9-day PBMC culture with coronavirus spike peptide pools or control peptides (ViraFEST assay). For these receptors, no antigen is known. Researchers used the Oncomine TCR Beta short-read assay to sequence DNA from cultured CD4+ T cells. TCRdb used MiXCR to reprocess the PCR reads, holding one entry per CDR3 protein. The repertoire has 15,000 to 20,000 distinct CDR3 sequences, 40% to 65% of them found once; the top ten carry roughly 20%. This specimen was CD4+ T cells from blood, cultured in vitro, taken about 7 months after SARS-CoV-2 vaccination. All receptors derive from a human donor who had recovered from COVID-19.

DNA for the CDR3: TGTGCCAGCAGTTTTATTCAGCCGGGGGGTGGAACTGAAGCTTTCTTT. Translation gives CASSFIQPGGGTEAFF. This sequence joins TRBV27 and TRBJ1-1, with D maybe TRBD1 (5 bases). CDR3 length equals 16 residues. V was clipped by 3 bases and J by 5 bases, with 19 bases between them. Looked up from germline, CDR1 is MNHEY and CDR2 is SMNVEV (reference sequence).

J is TRBJ2-1 and V is TRBV7-2; no clear D gene. The CDR3 runs to 13 residues. Per the germline V gene, CDR1 is SGHTA and CDR2 is FQGNSA. Trimming cost V 3 bases and J 5 bases, with 8 bases left between them. CDR3 amino acids: CASSFGRNNEQFF. The CDR3 DNA follows: TGTGCCAGCAGCTTCGGACGTAACAATGAGCAGTTCTTC.

The genes are TRBV24-1 and TRBJ2-3; perhaps D is TRBD1 or TRBD2 (5 bases each). This CDR3 comprises 15 residues. V dropped 3 bases and J dropped 0 bases, with 9 bases sitting between them. The germline gives CDR1 KGHDR, CDR2 SFDVKD. The CDR3 loop is CATSDLGASTDTQYF. CDR3 coding DNA: TGTGCCACCAGTGATCTCGGGGCTAGCACAGATACGCAGTATTTT.

This chain connects TRBV16 to TRBJ1-2; no definite D call. The CDR3 contains 14 residues. CDR1 is KGHSY, CDR2 FQNENV, per germline. Deletions cut 2 bases from V and 2 bases from J, with 9 bases between. The CDR3 region is CASSQRAGNYGYTF. The CDR3 DNA follows: TGTGCCAGCAGCCAACGGGCGGGGAACTATGGCTACACCTTC.

The chain combines TRBV4-1 with TRBJ2-3; TRBD2 matches at 7 bases. The CDR3 is 16 residues long. Germline V gene lookup returns CDR1 MGHRA and CDR2 YSYEKL. Trimming removed 4 bases from V and 0 bases from J; junction bases left unmatched: 7. The chain's CDR3 is CASSPAAGLSTDTQYF. The CDR3 DNA follows: TGCGCCAGCAGCCCAGCAGCGGGGCTTAGCACAGATACGCAGTATTTT.

The chain is built from TRBV11-3 and TRBJ2-5, with 7 bases identical to TRBD1. CDR3 length: 15 amino acids. Germline V gene sequence: CDR1 SGHNT, CDR2 YENEEA. With 5 bases clipped from V and 5 bases from J, the junction kept 11 bases outside the gene matches. The DNA of the CDR3 is TGTGCCAGCAGCCCCCGATTAGGGGGCGAGGAGACCCAGTACTTC. It yields the protein CASSPRLGGEETQYF. The full variable domain, rest sourced from reference TRBV11-3 and TRBJ2-5, is EAGVVQSPRYKIIEKKQPVAFWCNPISGHNTLYWYLQNLGQGPELLIRYENEEAVDDSQLPKDRFSAERLKGVDSTLKIQPAELGDSAVYLCASSPRLGGEETQYFGPGTRLLVL.

By frequency in the sample, this clonotype is medium-sized. The chain uses TRBV10-3 and TRBJ2-3, with unresolved D. Germline assignment: CDR1 ENHRY and CDR2 SYGVKD. The CDR3 length is 12 residues. The germline V and J ends were trimmed by 0 bases and 8 bases, with 6 bases remaining between them. The DNA of the CDR3 is TGTGCCATCAGTGAGTCGGTGGCTACGCAGTATTTT. Translation gives CAISESVATQYF.

V usage is TRBV20-1 and J usage is TRBJ2-1; no reliable D call. There are 14 residues in the CDR3. V lost 1 base and J lost 0, with 7 bases in between. Germline values: CDR1 DFQATT, CDR2 SNEGSKA (reference sequence). CDR3 DNA sequence: TGCAGTGCTAGAGGACCGTCCTCCTACAATGAGCAGTTCTTC. Translating gives CSARGPSSYNEQFF.

The chain employs TRBV20-1 and TRBJ1-1; D is uncertain. This CDR3 has 14 amino acids. Between the trimmed V and J ends, which lost 0 bases and 2 bases, there was a span of 10 bases. The V gene's germline CDR1 is DFQATT and CDR2 SNEGSKA (reference sequence). CDR3 sequence: CSARDEGGNTEAFF. The CDR3 DNA sequence: TGCAGTGCTAGAGATGAAGGTGGAAACACTGAAGCTTTCTTT.

The V and J genes are TRBV20-1 and TRBJ2-3, with 11 positions matching TRBD2. Losses at the gene ends were 0 bases for V and 6 bases for J; bases not matched to a gene: 14. Germline V gene lookup returns CDR1 DFQATT and CDR2 SNEGSKA (reference sequence). The CDR3 spans 18 residues. The CDR3 protein is CSARDPTSGTPMGDTQYF. The DNA of the CDR3 is TGCAGTGCTAGAGATCCGACTAGCGGGACCCCCATGGGCGATACGCAGTATTTT.

There are a few counts of this clonotype. This chain joins TRBV7-9 and TRBJ2-3; the D gene could be TRBD1 or TRBD2 (5 bases each). The CDR3 sequence is 13 residues long. Germline V gene data show CDR1 as SEHNR and CDR2 as FQNEAQ (reference sequence). Trimming took 5 bases from V and 4 from J, leaving 10 bases between them. In nucleotides, the CDR3 is TGTGCCAGCAGCAATAGAGGGGCAGATACGCAGTATTTT. Its translation is CASSNRGADTQYF. Full variable domain (rest looked up from reference TRBV7-9 and TRBJ2-3): DTGVSQNPRHKITKRGQNVTFRCDPISEHNRLYWYRQTLGQGPEFLTYFQNEAQLEKSRLLSDRFSAERPKGSFSTLEIQRTEQGDSAMYLCASSNRGADTQYFGPGTRLTVL.

This chain uses TRBV7-9 with TRBJ1-2; D unresolved. The CDR3 runs 12 residues. CDR1 is SEHNR, CDR2 FQNEAQ, per germline (reference sequence). V shed 4 bases and J shed 7 bases, with 10 bases lying between them. CDR3 residues: CASSSRLGGYTF. Written as DNA, the CDR3 is TGTGCCAGCAGCTCTCGACTCGGTGGCTACACCTTC.

The chain has TRBV20-1 and TRBJ2-7; D gene ambiguous. The germline V and J ends were trimmed by 5 bases and 3 bases, with 14 bases remaining between them. This CDR3 region has 13 residues. CDR1 and CDR2 from the germline V gene are DFQATT and SNEGSKA (reference sequence). CDR3 sequence: CSAADSQIYEQYF. CDR3 bases: TGCAGTGCTGCGGATTCCCAAATCTACGAGCAGTACTTC.

The chain has TRBV6-5 and TRBJ1-1; D is unresolved. CDR3 length equals 14 residues. Trimming took 2 bases from V and 1 from J, leaving 8 bases between them. From germline, CDR1 is MNHEY and CDR2 SVGAGI. The CDR3 protein is CASSYTVTNTEAFF. The CDR3 nucleotides read TGTGCCAGCAGTTACACGGTCACGAACACTGAAGCTTTCTTT.